The sequence of this T cell receptor (beta chain) was determined in a study of T cells after yellow fever vaccination (dated by TCRdb to the late 2010s). The study in broad terms: Staining for CD3, CD45RA, CCR7 and CD95 was used to sort memory subsets (EM, EMRA, CM and Tscm) on a BD FACS Aria III. The SMART-Seq v4 Ultra Low Input RNA kit was used to prepare libraries from fractions with low cell numbers. To follow T-cell clones before and after both primary and booster YFV17D yellow fever vaccination, bulk TCR alpha and beta repertoires underwent longitudinal sequencing. The cohort comprised two healthy male donors, one aged 18 to 30 and one aged 30 to 40 years. Bulk PBMC replicates and cell subsets were isolated from blood drawn at multiple timepoints before and after both primary and secondary immunization. Sorting of memory subsets took place on days 0, 15 and 45 and at 18 months after primary vaccination, as well as on days 0, 15 and 45 after the 30-year booster.

TCR cDNA was made using 5'RACE template switching, a step that added a universal primer site and unique molecular identifiers. Priming for cDNA synthesis came from both the TCR alpha and TCR beta constant segments. Two PCR steps were used to amplify libraries, with sample barcodes and sequencing adapters being added in the second step. Sequencing of the libraries was done on either Illumina HiSeq 2500 (2x100 bp) or NovaSeq (2x150 bp). The original pipeline was this. Demultiplexing of reads and collapsing into UMI consensus sequences were performed with MIGEC, and V(D)J alignment was carried out with MiXCR. Vaccine-responding clonotypes were identified with edgeR using replicate PBMC samples, with FDR below 0.01 and a log2 fold change above 5 up to day 15 being required. CD4 or CD8 identity was assigned to each bulk clonotype according to whether the clonotype was present at higher abundance in the sequenced CD4 repertoire or the sequenced CD8 repertoire. To estimate how each clone was distributed across memory phenotypes, clonotype frequencies in memory subsets were weighted by FACS-sorted cell numbers. The raw public data were reprocessed by TCRdb itself: fastp quality trimming at Q25, MiXCR clonotype calling, in-frame beta chains only. CDR3 protein sequences are deduplicated, and each keeps its most common genes and DNA. Here the V and J calls rest on TCRdb's processing, not on the authors' analysis. Recorded for this sample are roughly 32,000 distinct CDR3 sequences; 10% of them occurred a single time. The leading ten clones occupy 9% to 15% of the sample.

Results the study describes overall, beyond this receptor: Compared with the primary T-cell response, the secondary T-cell response was faster but weaker, reaching its peak on day 5 rather than on day 15. After the booster, most of the clones that had expanded following primary vaccination were detected again (approximately 96% of CD4 and 85% to 90% of CD8), which suggests that memory was broadly maintained. A small fraction of clonotypes showed up in both the CD4 and CD8 compartments, probably as a result of convergent recombination. Only a couple of donors were included in the study, so the extent to which the findings can be generalized is limited. Computational filtering was required because FACS-sorted repertoires could contain abundant contaminating clonotypes from the bulk population. In the sorted memory subsets on day 0, nearly all of the vaccine-responding clonotypes fell below detection.

The sample's treatment or condition label is to be understood as: live attenuated yellow fever vaccine strain. A standard Ficoll-Paque protocol was used to isolate PBMCs from peripheral blood. RNA from sorted memory subsets was extracted with the RNeasy Micro Kit. Clipping removes 5 bases from V and 5 bases from J, with 16 as the unmatched junction base count. CDR1 and CDR2, looked up from the germline V gene, are LGHNA and YSLEER. The CDR3 runs 18 amino acids, cysteine and phenylalanine included. Left in the record is the CDR3 DNA by itself, 54 bases read in frame from the first base. This clonotype was picked up many times. Base qualities are not provided; no much larger clone lies one nucleotide away.

The material sequenced was PBMCs, either bulk or a sorted T-cell subset (CD4+, CD8+, memory, or dextramer-sorted; not recorded which), taken roughly 15 days after the first yellow fever vaccination. The chain links TRBV4-3 with TRBJ2-4; 9 central bases correspond to TRBD1. The receptor was derived from a man between 18 and 29 years old who received the YFV17D yellow fever vaccine. In nucleotide form, the sequence is TGCGCCAGCAGCTCGCAATTTTCAGTCGGGACAGGGCAAAACATTCAGTACTTC. Translated, this gives CASSSQFSVGTGQNIQYF.